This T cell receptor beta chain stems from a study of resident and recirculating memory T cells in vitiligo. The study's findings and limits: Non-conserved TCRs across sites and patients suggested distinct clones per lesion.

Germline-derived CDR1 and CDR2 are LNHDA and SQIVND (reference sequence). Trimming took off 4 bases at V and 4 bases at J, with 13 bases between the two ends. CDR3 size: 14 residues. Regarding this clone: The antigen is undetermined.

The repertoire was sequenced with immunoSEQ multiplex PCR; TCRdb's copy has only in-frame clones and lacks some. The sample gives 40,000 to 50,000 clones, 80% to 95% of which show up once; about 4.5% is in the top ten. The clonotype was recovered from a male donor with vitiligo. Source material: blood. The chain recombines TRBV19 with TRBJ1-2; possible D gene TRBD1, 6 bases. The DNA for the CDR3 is TGTGCCAGTAGTAGGCTGCAGGGGATCTATGGCTACACCTTC. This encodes CASSRLQGIYGYTF.